A single sample gave rise to the 18 T cell receptor beta chains below, sequenced in a study of blood T cell repertoires in COVID-19. The repertoire was sequenced with immunoSEQ multiplex PCR; TCRdb's copy has only in-frame clones and lacks some. The data contain over 140,000 clones, about four fifths of them singletons. Material for sequencing was peripheral blood. These receptors originate from an older woman with acute or convalescent COVID-19.

The rearrangement uses TRBV27 and TRBJ2-3; 12 bases fit TRBD2. The V segment lost 4 bases and the J segment 5 bases; nucleotides outside the gene matches: 4. This CDR3 comprises 15 residues. Germline-derived CDR1 and CDR2 are MNHEY and SMNVEV (reference sequence). Written as DNA, the CDR3 is TGTGCCAGCAGTTCGCTGGGACTAGCGGGAGATACGCAGTATTTT. Translated: CASSSLGLAGDTQYF.

The J gene is TRBJ1-6, the V gene TRBV5-1; D is possibly TRBD1 (6 bases). V was pared by 3 bases and J by 10 bases, with 11 bases between. The CDR3 covers 13 residues. Germline assignment: CDR1 SGHRS and CDR2 YFSETQ. CDR3 in amino acids: CASSSGQPSPLHF. The CDR3 bases are TGCGCCAGCAGCTCTGGACAGCCCTCACCCCTCCACTTT. Variable domain in full (rest from reference TRBV5-1 and TRBJ1-6): KAGVTQTPRYLIKTRGQQVTLSCSPISGHRSVSWYQQTPGQGLQFLFEYFSETQRNKGNFPGRFSGRQFSNSRSEMNVSTLELGDSALYLCASSSGQPSPLHFGNGTRLTVT.

The J gene is TRBJ2-3, the V gene TRBV3-1 (or the pseudogene TRBV3-2); D call uncertain. The CDR3 has 14 amino acids. CDR1 and CDR2 (germline): LGHDT, YNNKEL (reference sequence). V was cut by 1 base and J by 3 bases, with 8 bases left in between. DNA for the CDR3: TGTGCCAGCAGCCAAGTTCTGGAGACAGATACGCAGTATTTT. Protein product: CASSQVLETDTQYF.

V gene TRBV7-2 combines with J gene TRBJ1-6, with D possibly matching TRBD1 (5 bases). The germline V gene has CDR1 SGHTA and CDR2 FQGNSA. The CDR3 runs 15 residues. V lost 3 bases and J 7 bases, leaving 13 bases between the germline ends. The DNA for the CDR3 is TGTGCCAGCAGCTTTGCGGGGACCGGGAATTCACCCCTCCACTTT. Translating it yields CASSFAGTGNSPLHF.

In its sample, this clone was seen many times. CDR3: CAWAPSGSYNEQFF. The CDR3 DNA is TGTGCCTGGGCCCCTAGCGGGTCCTACAATGAGCAGTTCTTC. The V gene is TRBV30, the J gene TRBJ2-1; the match to TRBD2 covers 8 bases. Germline V gene sequence: CDR1 GTSNPN, CDR2 SVGIG (reference sequence). CDR3 length: 14 amino acids. J gave up 1 base and V 5 bases, and 4 bases lay outside the gene matches.

The chain links TRBV5-8 to TRBJ2-3; TRBD2 aligns across 8 bases. V was clipped by 0 bases and J by 10 bases; unmatched bases: 4. This CDR3 contains 13 residues. CDR1 SGHTS and CDR2 YDEGEE come from the germline V gene. CDR3 coding DNA: TGTGCCAGCAGCTTGGGGGCCGGGGGGGCGCAGTATTTT. Translated: CASSLGAGGAQYF. Supplemented by reference TRBV5-8 and TRBJ2-3, the full variable domain reads EAGVTQSPTHLIKTRGQQATLRCSPISGHTSVYWYQQALGLGLQFLLWYDEGEERNRGNFPPRFSGRQFPNYSSELNVNALELEDSALYLCASSLGAGGAQYFGPGTRLTVL.

The chain couples TRBV27 to TRBJ2-2; 11 bases align to TRBD1. This CDR3 is built from 16 residues. Germline V gene data show CDR1 as MNHEY and CDR2 as SMNVEV (reference sequence). V lost 6 bases to trimming and J lost 0 bases; unmatched junction nucleotides: 3. The CDR3 is CASRGQGVANTGELFF. For the CDR3, the DNA is TGTGCCAGCAGGGGACAGGGGGTCGCGAACACCGGGGAGCTGTTTTTT.

Only a few counts were recorded for this clone. The chain employs TRBV3-1 (or the pseudogene TRBV3-2) and TRBJ2-6; D remains unclear. The CDR3 totals 13 residues. The germline V gene has CDR1 LGHDT and CDR2 YNNKEL (reference sequence). Trimming stripped 6 bases from V and 3 bases from J, with 6 bases between. CDR3 sequence reads: CASRPVGANVLTF. CDR3 nucleotides: TGTGCCAGCAGACCGGTTGGGGCCAACGTCCTGACTTTC.

The chain recombines TRBV7-9 with TRBJ1-1; D is uncertain. Per the germline V gene, CDR1 is SEHNR and CDR2 is FQNEAQ (reference sequence). This CDR3 has 12 amino acids. V lost 5 bases and J lost 4, with 8 bases in between. CDR3 nucleotide sequence: TGTGCCAGCAGCACCCCAGGCACTGAAGCTTTCTTT. Translation gives CASSTPGTEAFF.

This clone has a handful of counts. The chain carries TRBV30 and TRBJ1-4; 7 bases agree with TRBD1. Germline V lookup: CDR1 GTSNPN, CDR2 SVGIG (reference sequence). This CDR3 has 16 residues. Unmatched junction bases numbered 11, after V lost 2 bases and J lost 5 bases. The CDR3 region has the DNA TGTGCCTGGAGTACATCCCGACAGGGACGAAATGAAAAACTGTTTTTT. Its translation: CAWSTSRQGRNEKLFF.

The V gene is TRBV5-1, the J gene TRBJ2-3; D might be TRBD1 (6 bases). Trimming took off 4 bases at V and 4 bases at J, with 10 bases between the two ends. Germline CDR1 SGHRS, CDR2 YFSETQ. This CDR3 is built from 13 residues. The CDR3 coding sequence is TGCGCCAGCAGCCCGAGGACAGCAGATACGCAGTATTTT. It codes for CASSPRTADTQYF.

This sequence joins TRBV2 and TRBJ2-7; 8 bases fit TRBD1. V trimming: 6 bases; J trimming: 3 bases; junction bases outside the gene matches: 4. The CDR3 length is 13 residues. Looked up from germline, CDR1 is SNHLY and CDR2 is FYNNEI. The CDR3 here is CASRDRVNYEQYF. Written as DNA, the CDR3 is TGTGCCAGCAGGGACAGGGTGAACTACGAGCAGTACTTC.

The sample holds a few counts of this clone. The chain employs TRBV10-3 and TRBJ1-2; 8 positions match TRBD1. Germline CDR1 ENHRY, CDR2 SYGVKD. V was pared by 6 bases and J by 6 bases, with 3 bases of the junction left unmatched. CDR3 size: 12 residues. DNA of the CDR3: TGTGCCATCAGCTGGACAGGGAATGGCTACACCTTC. Encoded protein: CAISWTGNGYTF.

The V and J genes are TRBV11-3 and TRBJ2-1; D is possibly TRBD2 (5 bases). The CDR3 has 14 amino acids. Looked up from germline, CDR1 is SGHNT and CDR2 is YENEEA. V was trimmed by 3 bases and J by 5 bases, leaving 11 bases between them. The CDR3: CASSFGEGDNEQFF. The CDR3 coding sequence is TGTGCCAGCAGCTTTGGTGAGGGAGACAATGAGCAGTTCTTC.

This rearrangement joins TRBV19 to TRBJ1-3, with 7 nucleotides matching TRBD1. This CDR3 is built from 17 residues. CDR1 LNHDA and CDR2 SQIVND come from the germline V gene (reference sequence). J was trimmed by 0 bases and V by 4 bases; bases with no gene match: 9. The CDR3 coding sequence is TGTGCCAGTAGTACGAGGGACAGAAGAGACTCTGGAAACACCATATATTTT. Protein sequence: CASSTRDRRDSGNTIYF.

The J gene is TRBJ2-5, the V gene TRBV12-3 or TRBV12-4; TRBD1 might be the D (5 bases). The ends were cut back, 2 bases at V and 3 bases at J, with 7 bases in the middle. The CDR3 is made up of 13 amino acids. In nucleotides, the CDR3 is TGTGCCAGCAGTTTAAGGGGCAAAGAGACCCAGTACTTC. Translating it yields CASSLRGKETQYF.

The chain recombines TRBV9 with TRBJ2-1, with 12 bases that match TRBD2. The V gene end was trimmed by 0 bases and the J gene end by 8 bases; junction bases not matched to a gene: 12. Per germline, CDR1 SGDLS and CDR2 YYNGEE. CDR3 length: 18 amino acids. The CDR3 DNA is TGTGCCAGCAGCGTAGCCCCTCCGACTAGCGGGAGTGGCGATGAGCAGTTCTTC. It translates to CASSVAPPTSGSGDEQFF.

The genes are TRBV6-5 and TRBJ1-5, with 9 bases matching TRBD1. Germline CDR1 and CDR2: MNHEY and SVGAGI. The CDR3 covers 14 residues. V shed 7 bases and J 3 bases; nucleotides not matched to a gene: 4. Here the CDR3 DNA reads TGTGCCAGCAAAAAACAGGGGGCCAATCAGCCCCAGCATTTT. Translation: CASKKQGANQPQHF.